The 13 T cell receptor beta chains reported below all come from one sample, sequenced in a study of cytomegalovirus exposure and HLA in healthy donors. Primers included in the PCR were 60 Vbeta and 13 Jbeta primers. Assay: immunoSEQ multiplex PCR; the TCRdb copy retains only in-frame clones and omits some. Seen in this sample are 130,000 to 150,000 clones; the ten most common clones hold approximately 2.6%. The source material was PBMCs. These receptors came from a man aged 35 to 55 in good health and CMV-seronegative.

The J gene is TRBJ2-7, the V gene TRBV5-6; D perhaps matches TRBD1 (6 bases). V shed 3 bases and J shed 2 bases, with 15 bases lying between them. Germline-derived CDR1 and CDR2 are SGHDT and YYEEEE. The CDR3 is 15 amino acids. CDR3 bases: TGTGCCAGCAGCTCCCGGGACAAGTTAACCTACGAGCAGTACTTC. Its translation is CASSSRDKLTYEQYF.

The J gene is TRBJ2-3, the V gene TRBV7-2, with TRBD1 matching over 7 bases. This CDR3 is 16 amino acids long. The V gene's germline CDR1 is SGHTA and CDR2 FQGNSA. Losses at the gene ends were 1 base for V and 3 bases for J; bases not matched to a gene: 7. The CDR3 spells CASSLVGTAQTDTQYF. CDR3 DNA: TGTGCCAGCAGCTTAGTTGGGACAGCACAGACAGATACGCAGTATTTT. Together with reference TRBV7-2 and TRBJ2-3, the CDR3 gives the full variable domain: GAGVSQSPSNKVTEKGKDVELRCDPISGHTALYWYRQSLGQGLEFLIYFQGNSAPDKSGLPSDRFSAERTGGSVSTLTIQRTQQEDSAVYLCASSLVGTAQTDTQYFGPGTRLTVL.

The chain carries TRBV6-1 and TRBJ1-2; 7 nucleotides align to TRBD1. Germline CDR1 and CDR2: MNHNS and SASEGT. The CDR3 covers 13 residues. With 4 bases clipped from V and 5 bases from J, the junction kept 4 bases outside the gene matches. The CDR3 loop reads CASSVTGKYGYTF. The CDR3 nucleotides are TGTGCCAGCAGTGTGACAGGGAAGTATGGCTACACCTTC.

The gene calls are TRBV4-1 and TRBJ1-1; TRBD1 aligns across 9 bases. The CDR3 length is 15 residues. The ends lost 3 bases at V and 5 bases at J; junction bases unmatched: 7. Germline CDR1 reads MGHRA; CDR2 reads YSYEKL. CDR3 residues: CASSQGDRDGTEAFF. CDR3 in DNA: TGCGCCAGCAGCCAGGGGGACAGGGACGGAACTGAAGCTTTCTTT.

This sequence joins TRBV7-3 and TRBJ2-1, with D tentatively TRBD2 (6 bases). The V gene lost 2 bases and the J gene lost 6 bases, with 8 bases spanning the gap. CDR3 size: 13 residues. The germline V gene has CDR1 SGHTA and CDR2 FQGTGA. The CDR3 reads CASSLLASNEQFF. The CDR3 coding sequence is TGTGCCAGCAGCTTACTAGCGAGCAATGAGCAGTTCTTC.

V and J are TRBV19 and TRBJ1-2; 8 bases line up with TRBD1. The CDR3 consists of 15 residues. V gave up 5 bases and J gave up 4 bases; unmatched junction bases: 9. Germline assignment: CDR1 LNHDA and CDR2 SQIVND (reference sequence). Here the CDR3 reads CASSPTTGVIYGYTF. The CDR3 DNA reads as TGTGCCAGTAGTCCAACGACAGGGGTGATCTATGGCTACACCTTC.

This chain uses TRBV9 with TRBJ1-1, with 7 bases identical to TRBD1. The length of the CDR3 is 14 residues. V lost 4 bases, J lost 5 bases, and 8 bases stayed unmatched. Germline V gene data show CDR1 as SGDLS and CDR2 as YYNGEE. The CDR3 nucleotides read TGTGCCAGCAGCACAACAGGGGTCGGGACTGAAGCTTTCTTT. Protein product: CASSTTGVGTEAFF.

J is TRBJ1-1 and V is TRBV6-6, with D uncertain. The CDR3 covers 15 residues. V lost 2 bases and J 4 bases, leaving 14 bases between the germline ends. Germline loops: CDR1 MNHNY, CDR2 SVGAGI (reference sequence). The CDR3 is CASSYPGTSPTEAFF. The CDR3 DNA sequence: TGTGCCAGCAGTTACCCGGGAACCTCCCCCACTGAAGCTTTCTTT.

The chain recombines TRBV9 with TRBJ1-4, with TRBD1 identical over 8 bases. Trimming at V came to 3 bases and at J to 4 bases, leaving 2 bases not matched to a gene. The CDR3 is 14 residues long. Germline V CDR1 and CDR2: SGDLS, YYNGEE. CDR3 region: CASSGTGNNEKLFF. The CDR3 DNA reads TGTGCCAGCAGCGGGACAGGGAATAATGAAAAACTGTTTTTT.

The chain combines TRBV7-2 with TRBJ2-7, with 14 bases lining up with TRBD2. The germline V gene has CDR1 SGHTA and CDR2 FQGNSA. The CDR3 has 16 amino acids. Trimming took 5 bases from V and 2 from J; bases not matched to a gene: 5. The CDR3, as DNA: TGTGCCAGCAGCGTGACTAGCGGGGGGGCTCCCTACGAGCAGTACTTC. Translated, it gives CASSVTSGGAPYEQYF.

The V gene is TRBV5-6, the J gene TRBJ1-2; 9 bases are shared with TRBD1. J gave up 4 bases and V 0 bases, and 1 base lay outside the gene matches. Germline V gene lookup returns CDR1 SGHDT and CDR2 YYEEEE. CDR3 length equals 14 residues. CDR3 DNA: TGTGCCAGCAGCTTGGGGACAGGGGCCTATGGCTACACCTTC. Residues: CASSLGTGAYGYTF.

The V call is TRBV29-1, the J call TRBJ2-1; D gene ambiguous. This CDR3 has 12 residues. The germline gives CDR1 SQVTM, CDR2 ANQGSEA. V lost 0 bases and J lost 9, with 9 bases in between. The CDR3 DNA reads as TGCAGCGTTGAAGAAGCCGTCGGTGAGCAGTTCTTC. This sequence encodes CSVEEAVGEQFF.

CDR3 DNA: TGTGCCAGCAGTTCGACTAGCGGGGGTACCGGGGAGCTGTTTTTT. It codes for CASSSTSGGTGELFF. The gene calls are TRBV6-5 and TRBJ2-2; 12 positions agree with TRBD2. V trimming: 4 bases; J trimming: 5 bases; junction bases outside the gene matches: 2. CDR1 is MNHEY, CDR2 SVGAGI, per germline. CDR3 length equals 15 residues.